The 29 T cell receptor beta chains in this list originate from one sample, sequenced in a study of blood T cells in healthy people across ages. A second PCR, run for about 7 to 11 cycles, used a sample-barcoded 5' primer plus a J-beta primer mix. One entry per CDR3 protein, called by TCRdb with MiXCR from the 5' RACE reads. Here the sample spans over 450,000 distinct CDR3 sequences, 20% to 30% being singletons. The sample also formed part of further work on T cells of mothers and their children.

Sequencing was done on a sample of blood. The receptors come from a boy between 10 and 17 years old in good health.

This clonotype was recorded a few times. The rearrangement links TRBV5-1 to TRBJ2-2; perhaps TRBD2 as D (6 bases). The CDR3 sequence is 13 residues long. Trimming cost V 3 bases and J 6 bases, with 9 bases left between them. From germline, CDR1 is SGHRS and CDR2 YFSETQ. The CDR3 reads CASSSSGAGELFF. CDR3 coding DNA: TGCGCCAGCAGCTCTTCGGGGGCCGGGGAGCTGTTTTTT.

The gene calls are TRBV5-1 and TRBJ2-4; a weak D match, TRBD1 (6 bases). V was trimmed by 0 bases and J by 6 bases, leaving 16 bases between them. The CDR3 runs 16 residues. The V gene's germline CDR1 is SGHRS and CDR2 YFSETQ. CDR3: CASSLELGRDINIQYF. The CDR3 coding sequence is TGCGCCAGCAGCTTGGAGTTAGGCCGGGACATAAACATTCAGTACTTC.

DNA for the CDR3: TGTGCCGCCCCAGACCTAGCGGTTCAAGAGACCCAGTACTTC. This translates into CAAPDLAVQETQYF. The rearrangement uses TRBV10-3 and TRBJ2-5; 7 nucleotides align to TRBD2. Germline V lookup: CDR1 ENHRY, CDR2 SYGVKD. The CDR3 runs to 14 residues. V dropped 11 bases and J dropped 2; count of bases not matched to a gene: 11.

V and J are TRBV15 and TRBJ1-4, with a weak D call TRBD1 (5 bases). Germline lookup yields CDR1 LNHNV and CDR2 YYDKDF (reference sequence). Trimming stripped 4 bases from V and 7 bases from J, with 16 bases between. This CDR3 has 15 amino acids. The CDR3 spells CATSTKPGAGEKLFF. In DNA form, the CDR3 reads TGTGCCACCAGCACAAAGCCCGGGGCGGGTGAAAAACTGTTTTTT.

This clonotype occurred a few times. The gene calls are TRBV6-5 and TRBJ2-3, with TRBD2 as a possible D gene (5 bases). The CDR3 length is 13 residues. The germline V and J ends were trimmed by 11 bases and 8 bases, with 20 bases remaining between them. Looked up from germline, CDR1 is MNHEY and CDR2 is SVGAGI. CDR3 in amino acids: CASRNGNLGTQYF. The CDR3 bases are TGTGCCTCCCGAAACGGGAATCTCGGTACGCAGTATTTT.

This rearrangement joins TRBV9 to TRBJ1-3; perhaps TRBD1 as D (6 bases). The CDR3 is 16 residues long. Germline V CDR1 and CDR2: SGDLS, YYNGEE. V was pared by 2 bases and J by 0 bases, with 12 bases between. CDR3 in amino acids: CASSVLDSLSGNTIYF. The CDR3 DNA reads as TGTGCCAGCAGCGTTCTGGACAGTCTCTCTGGAAACACCATATATTTT.

This clonotype was seen at least ten times. The CDR3 reads CASRVGQGRYNSPLHF. The CDR3 region has the DNA TGTGCCAGCAGGGTGGGACAGGGGAGGTATAATTCACCCCTCCACTTT. V gene TRBV12-3 or TRBV12-4 combines with J gene TRBJ1-6, with 10 positions matching TRBD1. This CDR3 has 16 amino acids. V shed 6 bases and J 4 bases; nucleotides not matched to a gene: 6.

The chain uses TRBV28 and TRBJ2-7, with TRBD1 matching 7 bases. Losses at the gene ends were 8 bases for V and 6 bases for J; bases not matched to a gene: 13. This CDR3 has 14 residues. The germline gives CDR1 MDHEN, CDR2 SYDVKM. CDR3 loop: CASGKTGPLVEQYF. CDR3 DNA sequence: TGTGCCAGCGGGAAGACAGGGCCCCTGGTCGAGCAGTACTTC. Full variable domain (rest looked up from reference TRBV28 and TRBJ2-7): DVKVTQSSRYLVKRTGEKVFLECVQDMDHENMFWYRQDPGLGLRLIYFSYDVKMKEKGDIPEGYSVSREKKERFSLILESASTNQTSMYLCASGKTGPLVEQYFGPGTRLTVT.

This sequence joins TRBV27 and TRBJ2-3; a weak D match, TRBD2 (5 bases). The CDR3 sequence is 12 residues long. Trimming left V 7 bases short and J 3 bases short, with 8 bases between. The germline gives CDR1 MNHEY, CDR2 SMNVEV (reference sequence). As DNA, the CDR3 is TGTGCCAGCACAACGGGGACAGATACGCAGTATTTT. It codes for CASTTGTDTQYF.

The CDR3 DNA reads as TGTGCCAGCAGCGTACTGTCAGGACCCACCGGGGAGCTGTTTTTT. Amino acid sequence: CASSVLSGPTGELFF. The chain joins TRBV9 to TRBJ2-2; no clear D. With 1 base removed from V and 4 bases from J, the gap between germline ends came to 11 bases. The CDR3 has 15 amino acids. From germline, CDR1 is SGDLS and CDR2 YYNGEE.

This sequence joins TRBV20-1 and TRBJ2-7; D might be TRBD2 (6 bases). The V end lost 3 bases, the J end lost 3 bases, and 12 bases lay between the germline ends. This CDR3 region has 13 residues. CDR1 and CDR2 (germline): DFQATT, SNEGSKA (reference sequence). The CDR3 DNA is TGCAGTGCTAGGCTAGCGCGGTACTACGAGCAGTACTTC. This translates into CSARLARYYEQYF.

J is TRBJ1-5 and V is TRBV19, with unresolved D. This CDR3 region has 13 residues. V was shortened by 6 bases and J by 7 bases, with 13 bases between the two germline ends. The germline gives CDR1 LNHDA, CDR2 SQIVND (reference sequence). The CDR3 DNA is TGTGCCAGTAGCATCGAGGGAGTGCAGCCCCAGCATTTT. It encodes CASSIEGVQPQHF.

This clonotype was seen only a few times. The rearrangement joins TRBV12-3 or TRBV12-4 to TRBJ1-2; 10 bases are a match to TRBD1. The junction had 8 bases not matched to a gene; V was cut back by 6 bases and J by 4 bases. The CDR3 runs 15 residues. CDR3 nucleotide sequence: TGTGCCAGCAGAAGCGGGACAGGGGATTTCTATGGCTACACCTTC. Its protein product is CASRSGTGDFYGYTF.

This clonotype was counted between two and nine times. This chain connects TRBV12-3 or TRBV12-4 to TRBJ2-6; possible D gene TRBD2, 7 bases. The germline V and J ends were trimmed by 11 bases and 3 bases, with 17 bases remaining between them. The CDR3 length is 15 residues. Written as DNA, the CDR3 is TGTGCCGCTCTCCGGGGGGCAGATGGGGCCAACGTCCTGACTTTC. It specifies CAALRGADGANVLTF.

V is TRBV6-5 and J is TRBJ2-2; D tentatively fits TRBD1 or TRBD2 (6 bases each). The CDR3 is 16 residues long. Germline V lookup: CDR1 MNHEY, CDR2 SVGAGI. V lost 0 bases and J 5 bases, leaving 13 bases between the germline ends. Here the CDR3 reads CASSYSGRGQTGELFF. CDR3 coding DNA: TGTGCCAGCAGTTACTCGGGACGGGGGCAAACCGGGGAGCTGTTTTTT.

V is TRBV4-1 and J is TRBJ2-1; D unresolved. With 4 bases removed from V and 7 bases from J, the gap between germline ends came to 14 bases. The germline V gene has CDR1 MGHRA and CDR2 YSYEKL. The CDR3 sequence is 14 residues long. The CDR3 DNA sequence: TGCGCCAGCAGCCCCTCGGACGTTTGGAATGAGCAGTTCTTC. This encodes CASSPSDVWNEQFF.

The chain is built from TRBV4-2 and TRBJ2-2, with D possibly matching TRBD1 (6 bases). V was clipped by 0 bases and J by 2 bases, with 16 bases between them. CDR1 is LGHNA, CDR2 YNFKEQ, per germline. This CDR3 has 18 amino acids. DNA of the CDR3: TGTGCCAGCAGCCAAGATGGGATGGACAGCCTTAACACCGGGGAGCTGTTTTTT. Protein sequence: CASSQDGMDSLNTGELFF.

CDR3 bases: TGTGCCAGCAGCTCTAATTCCCTTTTCGAGACCCAGTACTTC. The encoded protein is CASSSNSLFETQYF. The rearrangement joins TRBV9 to TRBJ2-5, with unresolved D. Germline V lookup: CDR1 SGDLS, CDR2 YYNGEE. The germline V and J ends were trimmed by 4 bases and 5 bases, with 15 bases remaining between them. The CDR3 sequence is 14 residues long.

The J gene is TRBJ2-5, the V gene TRBV3-1, with 8 bases that match TRBD1. With the DNA end fitting TRBJ2-7 better, the J assignment may be wrong. The CDR3 consists of 15 residues. CDR1 and CDR2 (germline): LGHDT, YNNKEL (reference sequence). The CDR3 here is CASSQNDRGSYEQYF. DNA for the CDR3: TGTGCCAGCAGCCAAAACGACAGGGGATCGTACGAGCAGTACTTC.

This clonotype was counted between two and nine times. This sequence joins TRBV6-2 or TRBV6-3 and TRBJ2-6; tentatively, D is TRBD2 (5 bases). This CDR3 region has 15 residues. Trimming took off 2 bases at V and 3 bases at J, with 8 bases between the two ends. Per germline, CDR1 MNHEY and CDR2 SVGEGT. CDR3 coding DNA: TGTGCCAGCAGTTACGCCCGGGGTGGGGCCAACGTCCTGACTTTC. Protein: CASSYARGGANVLTF.

This clonotype was detected only a few times. The V and J genes are TRBV7-3 and TRBJ2-1; D unclear. Trimming left V 5 bases short and J 0 bases short, with 14 bases between. Germline lookup yields CDR1 SGHTA and CDR2 FQGTGA. The CDR3 totals 16 residues. In DNA, the CDR3 is TGTGCCAGCAGCCCAATCGGCCTGAGCTCCTACAATGAGCAGTTCTTC. It yields the protein CASSPIGLSSYNEQFF.

The chain joins TRBV30 to TRBJ2-7; no reliable D call. The germline CDR1 and CDR2 sequences are GTSNPN and SVGIG (reference sequence). Trimming pared 0 bases from V and 4 bases from J, leaving 4 bases between. This CDR3 has 11 amino acids. CDR3 nucleotide sequence: TGTGCCTGGAGTGTGGGGTACGAGCAGTACTTC. This translates into CAWSVGYEQYF.

In its sample, this clonotype was seen a few times. This chain uses TRBV7-2 with TRBJ1-1; D may be TRBD1 (5 bases). Germline-derived CDR1 and CDR2 are SGHTA and FQGNSA. The CDR3 spans 15 residues. V shed 5 bases and J shed 3 bases, with 16 bases lying between them. The CDR3 DNA reads as TGTGCCAGCAGCACCAGCAGGGTGTTTGACACTGAAGCTTTCTTT. It translates to CASSTSRVFDTEAFF.

This clonotype was detected a few times. The chain has TRBV20-1 and TRBJ2-1; D unresolved. V gave up 5 bases and J gave up 9 bases, with 11 bases separating them. The CDR3 is 11 residues long. Germline assignment: CDR1 DFQATT and CDR2 SNEGSKA (reference sequence). This chain's CDR3 is CSAFTPGEQFF. The CDR3 DNA is TGCAGTGCTTTCACGCCCGGTGAGCAGTTCTTC.

This clonotype was counted a few times. The rearrangement joins TRBV20-1 to TRBJ1-1, with 9 bases aligning to TRBD1. Germline V lookup: CDR1 DFQATT, CDR2 SNEGSKA (reference sequence). V was pared by 6 bases and J by 10 bases, with 12 bases of the junction left unmatched. The CDR3 spans 13 residues. CDR3 bases: TGCAGTGCCGTTCTAACAGGGGGCATCGGAGCTTTCTTT. Residues: CSAVLTGGIGAFF.

The chain uses TRBV20-1 and TRBJ1-2, with D perhaps TRBD1 (6 bases). V was clipped by 0 bases and J by 4 bases, with 9 bases between them. This CDR3 comprises 13 residues. The germline V gene encodes CDR1 DFQATT and CDR2 SNEGSKA (reference sequence). The CDR3 DNA is TGCAGTGCTAGAGATATGACAGGCTATGGCTACACCTTC. The encoded protein is CSARDMTGYGYTF.

V is TRBV6-2 or TRBV6-3 and J is TRBJ2-7; tentatively, D is TRBD2 (6 bases). V lost 2 bases to trimming and J lost 3 bases, with 17 bases between them. Germline CDR1 MNHEY, CDR2 SVGEGT. This CDR3 region has 16 residues. For the CDR3, the DNA is TGTGCCAGCAGTTACCCATGGACTACCGTCAACTACGAGCAGTACTTC. Its translation: CASSYPWTTVNYEQYF.

The chain carries TRBV10-3 and TRBJ2-1; 8 bases map to TRBD2. The CDR3 is 15 amino acids. V shed 3 bases, J shed 15 bases, and the junction held 16 bases outside the gene matches. The V gene's germline CDR1 is ENHRY and CDR2 SYGVKD. This CDR3 is CAISEVREGRSLPFF. DNA of the CDR3: TGTGCCATCAGTGAAGTCCGGGAGGGAAGAAGCCTCCCGTTCTTC.

This clonotype has only a few counts. CDR3 nucleotide sequence: TGCGCCAGCAGCCAAGCTAAACAGGGTCAAAGCTCCTACGAGCAGTACTTC. This codes for CASSQAKQGQSSYEQYF. The chain joins TRBV4-3 to TRBJ2-7; the D gene is possibly TRBD1 (6 bases). V lost 1 base and J 0 bases, leaving 16 bases between the germline ends. Germline-derived CDR1 and CDR2 are LGHNA and YSLEER. CDR3 length: 17 amino acids.